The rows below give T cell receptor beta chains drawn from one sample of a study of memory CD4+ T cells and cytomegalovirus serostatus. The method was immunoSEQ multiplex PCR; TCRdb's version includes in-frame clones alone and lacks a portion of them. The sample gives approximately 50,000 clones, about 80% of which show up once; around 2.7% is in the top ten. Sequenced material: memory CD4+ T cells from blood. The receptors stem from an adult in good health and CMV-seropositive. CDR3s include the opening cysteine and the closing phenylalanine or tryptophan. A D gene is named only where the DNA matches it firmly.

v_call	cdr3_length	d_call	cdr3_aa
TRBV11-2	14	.	CASSFGSSYNEQFF
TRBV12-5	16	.	CASGLIRDEGGTEAFF
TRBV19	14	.	CASSPGTLGNTIYF
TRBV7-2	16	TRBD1	CASSPQTGTGMYGYTF
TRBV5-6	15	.	CASGDTGLSGNTIYF
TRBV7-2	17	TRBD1	CASSPHQGGIGNQPQHF
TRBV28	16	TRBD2	CASSLWTSGNTGELFF
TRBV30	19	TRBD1	CAWTLGQGQRLISGNTIYF
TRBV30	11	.	CAWSLADTQYF
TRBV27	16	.	CASRSVGGTNTGELFF
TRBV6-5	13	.	CASNELGTGELFF
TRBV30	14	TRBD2	CACSTSGLGDTQYF
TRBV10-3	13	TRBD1	CASGTGPNYGYTF
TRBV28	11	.	CASSVETEAFF
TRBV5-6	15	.	CASRFWGAVNTEAFF
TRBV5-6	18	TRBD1	CASSFGGTFRDRHEKLFF
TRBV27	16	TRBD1	CASSSPGTGFGPPQHF